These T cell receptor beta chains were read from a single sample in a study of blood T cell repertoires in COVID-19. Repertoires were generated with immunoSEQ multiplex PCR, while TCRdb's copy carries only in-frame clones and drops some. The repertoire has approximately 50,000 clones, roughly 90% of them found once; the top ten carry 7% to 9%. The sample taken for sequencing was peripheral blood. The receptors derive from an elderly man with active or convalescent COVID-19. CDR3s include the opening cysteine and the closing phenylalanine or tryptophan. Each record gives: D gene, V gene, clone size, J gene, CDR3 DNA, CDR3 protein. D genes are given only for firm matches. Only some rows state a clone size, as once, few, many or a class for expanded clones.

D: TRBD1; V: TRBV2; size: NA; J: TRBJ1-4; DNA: TGTGCCAGCAGTCCCGGGACAGGGGACGAAAAACTGTTTTTT; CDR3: CASSPGTGDEKLFF
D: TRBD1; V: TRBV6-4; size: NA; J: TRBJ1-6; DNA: TGTGCCAGCAGGGCGGGGACAGGGGATTCACCCCTCCACTTT; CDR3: CASRAGTGDSPLHF
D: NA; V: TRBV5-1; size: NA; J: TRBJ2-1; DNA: TGCGCCAGCAGCTTGGTCGCTAGCGACTACAATGAGCAGTTCTTC; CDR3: CASSLVASDYNEQFF
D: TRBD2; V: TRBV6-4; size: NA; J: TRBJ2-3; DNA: TGTGCCAGCACCCCTAGCGGGGTTAGCACAGATACGCAGTATTTT; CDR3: CASTPSGVSTDTQYF
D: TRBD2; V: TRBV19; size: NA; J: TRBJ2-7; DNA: TGTGCCAGTAGTATTCGGGCTAGCGGGGGTCTCGAGCAGTACTTC; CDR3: CASSIRASGGLEQYF
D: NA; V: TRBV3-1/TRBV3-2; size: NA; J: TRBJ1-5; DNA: TGTGCCAGCAGCAAACAGGGTTATCAGCCCCAGCATTTT; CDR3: CASSKQGYQPQHF
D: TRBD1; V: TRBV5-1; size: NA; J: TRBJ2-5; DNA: TGCGCCAGCAGCTCCACTCCATTACGACAGGGGGGGGAGACCCAGTACTTC; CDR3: CASSSTPLRQGGETQYF
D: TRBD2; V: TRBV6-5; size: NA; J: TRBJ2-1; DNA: TGTGCCAGCAGCACCGGGACTAGCGGGGTCAATGAGCAGTTCTTC; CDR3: CASSTGTSGVNEQFF
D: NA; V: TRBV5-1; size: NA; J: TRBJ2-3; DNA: TGCGCCAGCAGATATACAGGGACAGATACGCAGTATTTT; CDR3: CASRYTGTDTQYF
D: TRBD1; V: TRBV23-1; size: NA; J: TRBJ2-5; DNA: TGCGCCAGCAGTCAATCGCTTGCCCAGGACAGGGAAGAGACCCAGTACTTC; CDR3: CASSQSLAQDREETQYF
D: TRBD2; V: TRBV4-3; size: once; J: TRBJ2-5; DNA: TGCGCCAGCAGCCAAGATGGGCTAGCGGGCGAGACCCAGTACTTC; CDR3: CASSQDGLAGETQYF
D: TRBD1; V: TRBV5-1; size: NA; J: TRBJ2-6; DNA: TGCGCCAGCAGCTCACAGGGGGCCGGTGAGGCCAACGTCCTGACTTTC; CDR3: CASSSQGAGEANVLTF
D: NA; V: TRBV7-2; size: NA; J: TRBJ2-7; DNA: TGTGCCAGCAGCCCCGACCGGGGGTCCTACGAGCAGTACTTC; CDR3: CASSPDRGSYEQYF
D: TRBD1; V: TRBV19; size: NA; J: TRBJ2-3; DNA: TGTGCCAGTAGTCCCTGGGACAGGGCGGTAGATACGCAGTATTTT; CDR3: CASSPWDRAVDTQYF
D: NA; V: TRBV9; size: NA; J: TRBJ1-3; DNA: TGTGCCAGCAGCGTAGACGGGAGCTCTGGAAACACCATATATTTT; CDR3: CASSVDGSSGNTIYF
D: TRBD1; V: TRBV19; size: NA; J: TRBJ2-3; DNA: TGTGCCAGTAGTCCGGGACAGGGGGCAGGGGGCACAGATACGCAGTATTTT; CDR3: CASSPGQGAGGTDTQYF
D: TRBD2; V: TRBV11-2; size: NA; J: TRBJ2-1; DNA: TGTGCCAGCAGCACGACTAGCGGGGGGGCTATCGGCGAGCAGTTCTTC; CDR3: CASSTTSGGAIGEQFF
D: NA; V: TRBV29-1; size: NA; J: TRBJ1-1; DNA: TGCAGCGCCCGGAGGGTACAGGCGCACACTGAAGCTTTCTTT; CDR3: CSARRVQAHTEAFF
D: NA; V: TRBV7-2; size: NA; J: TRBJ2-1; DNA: TGTGCCAGCAGCTTATCCCGGGGCGGGGATTACAATGAGCAGTTCTTC; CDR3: CASSLSRGGDYNEQFF
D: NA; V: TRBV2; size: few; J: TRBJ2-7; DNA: TGTGCCAGCAGTCCTATTTACTACGAGCAGTACTTC; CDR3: CASSPIYYEQYF
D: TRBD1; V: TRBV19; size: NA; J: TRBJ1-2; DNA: TGTGCCAGTAGTACCCGGGACAGGGGAAGTCCGGGCTATGGCTACACCTTC; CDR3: CASSTRDRGSPGYGYTF
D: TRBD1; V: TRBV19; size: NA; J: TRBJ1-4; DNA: TGTGCCAGTAGCGGGACAGGGACAACTAATGAAAAACTGTTTTTT; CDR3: CASSGTGTTNEKLFF
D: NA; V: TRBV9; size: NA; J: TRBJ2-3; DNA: TGTGCCAGCAGCGTAGGTACAGGGTCACCCACAGATACGCAGTATTTT; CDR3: CASSVGTGSPTDTQYF
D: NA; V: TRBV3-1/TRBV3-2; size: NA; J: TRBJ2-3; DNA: TGTGCCAGCAGCCAAGACCGCAGGGGCGGACGCTGGGGAGATACGCAGTATTTT; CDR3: CASSQDRRGGRWGDTQYF
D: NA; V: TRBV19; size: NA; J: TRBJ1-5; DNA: TGTGCCACCACGGGACTGCCCAATAGCAATCAGCCCCAGCATTTT; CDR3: CATTGLPNSNQPQHF
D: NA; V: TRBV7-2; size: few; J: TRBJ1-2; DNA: TGTGCCAGCAGCTCCTGGGCGGGGAACTATGGCTACACCTTC; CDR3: CASSSWAGNYGYTF
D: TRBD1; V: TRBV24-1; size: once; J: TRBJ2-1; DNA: TGTGCCACCAGTCCGTTGGGGACAGTCACCAATGAGCAGTTCTTC; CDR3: CATSPLGTVTNEQFF
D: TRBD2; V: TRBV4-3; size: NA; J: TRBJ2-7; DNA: TGCGCCAGCAGCCAAGATAGCGGGGGGGCCCTGTACGAGCAGTACTTC; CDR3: CASSQDSGGALYEQYF
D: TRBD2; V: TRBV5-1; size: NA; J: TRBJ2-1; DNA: TGCGCCAGCAGCTTGAATAGCGGGGGAGGTGAGCAGTTCTTC; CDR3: CASSLNSGGGEQFF
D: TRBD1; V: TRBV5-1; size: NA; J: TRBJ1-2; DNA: TGCGCCAGCAGCCCAATCAACACAGGGGACAACTATGGCTACACCTTC; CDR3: CASSPINTGDNYGYTF
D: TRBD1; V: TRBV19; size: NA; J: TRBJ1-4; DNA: TGTGCCAGTAGTCATCAGGGGGCTTCGATATGGCTGTTTTTT; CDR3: CASSHQGASIWLFF
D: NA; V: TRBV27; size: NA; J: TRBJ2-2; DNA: TGTGCCAGCAGTTTTCGCGGGTTCGGGGAGCTGTTTTTT; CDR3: CASSFRGFGELFF
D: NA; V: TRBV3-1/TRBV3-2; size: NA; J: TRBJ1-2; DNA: TGTGCCAGCAGCCTTGGACTCCTCCTCCTAGCTAACTATGGCTACACCTTC; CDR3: CASSLGLLLLANYGYTF
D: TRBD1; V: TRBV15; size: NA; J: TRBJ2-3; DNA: TGTGCCACCAGCAGACGGACAGGGAGCACAGATACGCAGTATTTT; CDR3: CATSRRTGSTDTQYF
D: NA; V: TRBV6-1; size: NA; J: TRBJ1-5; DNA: TGTGCCAGCAGTGAAGAGGGGGGGGCTGTATATCAGCCCCAGCATTTT; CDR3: CASSEEGGAVYQPQHF
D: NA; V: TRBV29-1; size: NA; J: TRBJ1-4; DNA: TGCAGCGTTGAGAGGGGGAGCGGTGAAAAACTGTTTTTT; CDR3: CSVERGSGEKLFF
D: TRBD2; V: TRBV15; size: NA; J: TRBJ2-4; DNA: TGTGCCACCAGAGGAAGGACTAGCGGGTGGATGGACATTCAGTACTTC; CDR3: CATRGRTSGWMDIQYF
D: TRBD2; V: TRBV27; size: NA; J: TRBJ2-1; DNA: TGTGCCAGCAGTCTAGCGGGGCCGAGCTCCTACAATGAGCAGTTCTTC; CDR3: CASSLAGPSSYNEQFF
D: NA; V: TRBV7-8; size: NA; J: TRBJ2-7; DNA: TGTGCCAGCAGCCCACGGGGGGCCCGGGGGACCTACGAGCAGTACTTC; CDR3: CASSPRGARGTYEQYF
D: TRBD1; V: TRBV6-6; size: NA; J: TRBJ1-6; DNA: TGTGCCAGCAGCGGACAGGGCTTTTTCTATAATTCACCCCTCCACTTT; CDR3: CASSGQGFFYNSPLHF
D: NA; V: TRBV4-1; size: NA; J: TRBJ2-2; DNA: TGCGCCAGCAGCCAAGGCAGGGGCGGGGAGCTGTTTTTT; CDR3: CASSQGRGGELFF
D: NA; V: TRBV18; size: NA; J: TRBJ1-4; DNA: TGTGCCAGCTCACCCTACGCGGCTAATGAAAAACTGTTTTTT; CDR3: CASSPYAANEKLFF
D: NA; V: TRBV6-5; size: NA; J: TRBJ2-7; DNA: TGTGCCAGCAGTTACTTGTGGCAGGGGACCTCCGAGCAGTACTTC; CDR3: CASSYLWQGTSEQYF
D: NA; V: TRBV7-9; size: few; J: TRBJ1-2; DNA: TGTGCCAGCAGCTTATGGGAGACCTATGGCTACACCTTC; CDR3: CASSLWETYGYTF
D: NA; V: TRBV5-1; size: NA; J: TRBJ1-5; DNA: TGCGCCCGCAGCCCGGGGGGGGTGGGTGATCAGCCCCAGCATTTT; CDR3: CARSPGGVGDQPQHF
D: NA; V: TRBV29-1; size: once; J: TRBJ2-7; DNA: TGCAGCGTTGGGACATACACCTCCTACGAGCAGTACTTC; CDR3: CSVGTYTSYEQYF
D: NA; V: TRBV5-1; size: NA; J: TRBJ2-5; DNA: TGCGCCAGCAGCTTGGTGGCAGGTCCAAAGACCCAGTACTTC; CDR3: CASSLVAGPKTQYF
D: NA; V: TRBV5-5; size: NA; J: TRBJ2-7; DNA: TGTGCCAGCAGCACCACTAGGCGGACCAACTACGAGCAGTACTTC; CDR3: CASSTTRRTNYEQYF
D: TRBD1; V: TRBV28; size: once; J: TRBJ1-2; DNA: TGTGCCAGCAGCCGATCCGACAGGGGTGGCTACACCTTC; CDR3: CASSRSDRGGYTF
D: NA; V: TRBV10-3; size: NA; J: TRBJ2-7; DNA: TGTGCCATCAGTGGTCAGGAACACGAGCAGTACTTC; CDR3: CAISGQEHEQYF
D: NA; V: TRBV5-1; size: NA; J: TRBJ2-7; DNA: TGCGCCAGCAGCTTCGGACCCACAGGGTACGAGCAGTACTTC; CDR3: CASSFGPTGYEQYF
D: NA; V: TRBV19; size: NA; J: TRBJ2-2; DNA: TGTGCCAGGAGGGGACAACCGAACACCGGGGAGCTGTTTTTT; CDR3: CARRGQPNTGELFF